What follows are 21 T cell receptor beta chains derived from one specimen sequenced in a study of CD8 T cells in ankylosing spondylitis. TCRdb used MiXCR to reprocess the 5' RACE reads, holding one entry per CDR3 protein. The sample has roughly 130,000 distinct CDR3 sequences, 7.5% to 9.5% seen once. Sample: synovial fluid, either unsorted or a sorted T cell fraction (not recorded which). The source is a male donor with ankylosing spondylitis.

This clonotype showed up many times. The gene calls are TRBV20-1 and TRBJ1-6; perhaps TRBD1 as D (6 bases). V gave up 6 bases and J gave up 6 bases, with 15 bases separating them. CDR1 and CDR2 (germline): DFQATT, SNEGSKA (reference sequence). The CDR3 sequence is 14 residues long. The CDR3 bases are TGCAGTGCCCCAGTGGGGACACTTAATTCACCCCTCCACTTT. Protein sequence: CSAPVGTLNSPLHF.

This clonotype came up many times. This chain uses TRBV20-1 with TRBJ2-3; D could derive from TRBD1 or TRBD2 (5 bases each). Trimming cost V 6 bases and J 3 bases, with 19 bases left between them. The CDR3 extends over 15 amino acids. Looked up from germline, CDR1 is DFQATT and CDR2 is SNEGSKA (reference sequence). The CDR3: CSAGPDNAGTDTQYF. CDR3 bases: TGCAGTGCGGGGCCGGACAATGCGGGTACAGATACGCAGTATTTT.

The table lists this clonotype with a few counts. This rearrangement joins TRBV30 to TRBJ2-3; TRBD1 matches 7 bases. From germline, CDR1 is GTSNPN and CDR2 SVGIG (reference sequence). The CDR3 runs 15 residues. V was clipped by 8 bases and J by 1 base; unmatched bases: 12. The CDR3 DNA reads TGTGCCGGCCACCAACAGGGGATGGGCACAGATACGCAGTATTTT. Protein: CAGHQQGMGTDTQYF.

This clonotype has only a few counts. The chain is built from TRBV6-2 or TRBV6-3 and TRBJ1-1, with D unclear. This CDR3 is 14 amino acids long. The germline gives CDR1 MNHEY, CDR2 SVGEGT. The V and J ends lost 4 bases and 1 base respectively, with 10 bases between them. CDR3 sequence: CASSSPIANTEAFF. The CDR3, as DNA: TGTGCCAGCAGTTCTCCGATCGCGAACACTGAAGCTTTCTTT.

The sample holds many counts of this clonotype. The chain has TRBV3-1 and TRBJ2-3; D unclear. Trimming left V 2 bases short and J 5 bases short, with 11 bases between. There are 14 residues in the CDR3. Per germline, CDR1 LGHDT and CDR2 YNNKEL (reference sequence). The CDR3 bases are TGTGCCAGCAGCCAATTGGGGTGGGGAGATACGCAGTATTTT. Amino acids: CASSQLGWGDTQYF.

The chain joins TRBV7-2 to TRBJ1-5; D gene uncertain. The germline V gene has CDR1 SGHTA and CDR2 FQGNSA. V was cut by 1 base and J by 1 base, with 11 bases left in between. This CDR3 spans 16 amino acids. The CDR3 sequence: CASSLVGGMSNQPQHF. The DNA for the CDR3 is TGTGCCAGCAGCTTAGTAGGAGGGATGAGCAATCAGCCCCAGCATTTT.

V gene TRBV10-3 combines with J gene TRBJ2-2; tentatively, D is TRBD1 (6 bases). Deletions cut 4 bases from V and 2 bases from J, with 14 bases between. CDR1 ENHRY and CDR2 SYGVKD come from the germline V gene. The CDR3 loop spans 16 amino acids. CDR3 nucleotide sequence: TGTGCCATCAGTGGCCGGGACAAAGGAAACACCGGGGAGCTGTTTTTT. Amino acids: CAISGRDKGNTGELFF.

This clonotype was seen at least ten times. The J gene is TRBJ1-6, the V gene TRBV20-1, with a weak D call TRBD1 (5 bases). V gave up 6 bases and J gave up 8 bases, with 26 bases separating them. CDR1 and CDR2 from the germline V gene are DFQATT and SNEGSKA (reference sequence). This CDR3 has 17 residues. CDR3 DNA sequence: TGCAGTGCCTCCCAGTTCGGGGCAATCGGGAGGTATTCACCCCTCCACTTT. This codes for CSASQFGAIGRYSPLHF.

The V gene is TRBV7-2, the J gene TRBJ2-3, with TRBD2 matching 8 bases. Per germline, CDR1 SGHTA and CDR2 FQGNSA. The length of the CDR3 is 16 residues. The trim removed 5 bases at V and 4 bases at J, leaving 11 bases unmatched. CDR3 sequence: CASSPRGGGRADTQYF. As DNA, the CDR3 is TGTGCCAGCAGCCCCCGCGGCGGGGGGAGGGCAGATACGCAGTATTTT.

This clonotype was detected many times. The V and J genes are TRBV24-1 and TRBJ2-2; D gene unclear. Germline-derived CDR1 and CDR2 are KGHDR and SFDVKD. The CDR3 contains 14 residues. V lost 7 bases and J 2 bases, leaving 10 bases between the germline ends. In DNA form, the CDR3 reads TGTGCCACCAGAGGACGGATAAACACCGGGGAGCTGTTTTTT. Protein sequence: CATRGRINTGELFF.

The V and J genes are TRBV5-1 and TRBJ1-1; D uncertain. This CDR3 region has 14 residues. Trimming took off 1 base at V and 1 base at J, with 8 bases between the two ends. CDR1 is SGHRS and CDR2 is YFSETQ in the germline V gene. CDR3 nucleotides: TGCGCCAGCAGCTTGTCCCCCTGGAACACTGAAGCTTTCTTT. This encodes CASSLSPWNTEAFF.

This clonotype has more than one count but fewer than ten. This chain links TRBV5-1 with TRBJ1-1; 8 nucleotides align to TRBD1. V was clipped by 0 bases and J by 5 bases; unmatched bases: 12. The CDR3 totals 17 residues. Germline V CDR1 and CDR2: SGHRS, YFSETQ. CDR3 coding DNA: TGCGCCAGCAGCTTGGAACCTGGACAGGGCGGGGGTACTGAAGCTTTCTTT. This translates into CASSLEPGQGGGTEAFF. The variable domain in full, with the rest retrieved from reference TRBV5-1 and TRBJ1-1, is KAGVTQTPRYLIKTRGQQVTLSCSPISGHRSVSWYQQTPGQGLQFLFEYFSETQRNKGNFPGRFSGRQFSNSRSEMNVSTLELGDSALYLCASSLEPGQGGGTEAFFGQGTRLTVV.

This clonotype was observed at least ten times. J is TRBJ1-6 and V is TRBV4-3, with D uncertain. In germline, CDR1 is LGHNA, CDR2 YSLEER. Trimming cost V 3 bases and J 0 bases, with 12 bases left between them. CDR3 length: 17 residues. The CDR3 reads CASSQMSRSSYNSPLHF. As DNA, the CDR3 is TGCGCCAGCAGCCAGATGAGTCGGAGCTCCTATAATTCACCCCTCCACTTT.

This clonotype has at least ten counts. The chain employs TRBV20-1 and TRBJ1-1; 12 nucleotides line up with TRBD1. Germline assignment: CDR1 DFQATT and CDR2 SNEGSKA (reference sequence). There are 13 residues in the CDR3. CDR3 nucleotides: TGCGTGGGGACAGGGGGCGTGAACACTGAAGCTTTCTTT. Residues: CVGTGGVNTEAFF.

The rearrangement uses TRBV2 and TRBJ1-5; D unresolved. V shed 2 bases and J shed 1 base, with 9 bases lying between them. Germline V CDR1 and CDR2: SNHLY, FYNNEI. This CDR3 has 15 residues. CDR3 residues: CASSERQLSNQPQHF. CDR3 nucleotides: TGTGCCAGCAGTGAACGGCAACTAAGCAATCAGCCCCAGCATTTT.

The V call is TRBV5-6, the J call TRBJ1-2; D perhaps matches TRBD1 (5 bases). Germline V gives CDR1 SGHDT, CDR2 YYEEEE. The CDR3 loop spans 14 amino acids. The germline V and J ends were trimmed by 0 bases and 8 bases, with 14 bases remaining between them. This chain's CDR3 is CASSLDGARGGYTF. CDR3 nucleotides: TGTGCCAGCAGCTTGGATGGGGCCAGAGGCGGCTACACCTTC.

This clonotype showed up many times. The chain links TRBV3-1 to TRBJ2-7, with 7 positions matching TRBD1. CDR3 size: 15 residues. Germline V gene sequence: CDR1 LGHDT, CDR2 YNNKEL (reference sequence). V shed 5 bases and J 6 bases; nucleotides not matched to a gene: 13. The CDR3: CASSLWTGSSGEQYF. The CDR3 bases are TGTGCCAGCAGCTTATGGACAGGCTCCTCCGGCGAGCAGTACTTC.

This clonotype was recorded a few times. This chain connects TRBV27 to TRBJ2-7, with D possibly TRBD1 on 6 matching bases. CDR1 and CDR2 from the germline V gene are MNHEY and SMNVEV (reference sequence). The ends were cut back, 6 bases at V and 5 bases at J, with 14 bases in the middle. The CDR3 is 13 residues long. The CDR3 DNA sequence: TGTGCCAGCAGGCCAACAGGGTCCGACGAGCAGTACTTC. Translated, it gives CASRPTGSDEQYF.

In this sample, this clonotype turned up a few times. This sequence joins TRBV28 and TRBJ2-1; TRBD2 aligns across 7 bases. This CDR3 is 14 amino acids long. V lost 6 bases to trimming and J lost 5 bases; unmatched junction nucleotides: 7. Germline V gene sequence: CDR1 MDHEN, CDR2 SYDVKM. The CDR3 region is CASSAGTTNNEQFF. DNA for the CDR3: TGTGCCAGCAGCGCCGGGACTACTAACAATGAGCAGTTCTTC.

This clonotype has a count of ten or more. The V and J genes are TRBV4-2 and TRBJ2-2; possible D gene TRBD2, 5 bases. Trimming left V 5 bases short and J 2 bases short, with 18 bases between. This CDR3 is 17 amino acids long. CDR1 is LGHNA, CDR2 YNFKEQ, per germline. The CDR3 DNA reads TGTGCCAGCAGCGGTAACCTACGCGGGCCTAACACCGGGGAGCTGTTTTTT. It codes for CASSGNLRGPNTGELFF.

This clonotype was seen ten or more times. The genes are TRBV20-1 and TRBJ2-3; 9 bases are a match to TRBD1. J was trimmed by 3 bases and V by 6 bases; bases with no gene match: 4. The V gene's germline CDR1 is DFQATT and CDR2 SNEGSKA (reference sequence). The CDR3 sequence is 13 residues long. The CDR3: CSAYDRGTDTQYF. CDR3 coding DNA: TGCAGTGCCTACGACAGGGGGACAGATACGCAGTATTTT.